This T cell receptor beta chain was sequenced for a study of T cells in Graves' hyperthyroidism and ophthalmopathy (dated by TCRdb to between 2019 and 2020). For the wider study: Peripheral blood samples were taken at the time of initial diagnosis, prior to any treatment. TCR V-J signatures able to tell the groups apart were searched for in a discovery cohort of 100 patients, of whom over 40 had Graves' ophthalmopathy and under 65 had stable Graves' hyperthyroidism. Prospective prediction of ophthalmopathy was tested in an independent validation cohort consisting of 18 to 20 hyperthyroidism patients and approximately 16 patients who later progressed to ophthalmopathy. The 100 discovery patients were randomly split 7:3 into training and test sets. In six Graves' hyperthyroidism patients, the study also compared T-cell repertoires from thyroid tissue with T-cell repertoires from blood. After sampling, hyperthyroidism patients received methimazole starting at 30 mg daily, and ophthalmopathy patients received high-dose intravenous methylprednisolone. According to the paper, TCR Vbeta CDR3 sequencing was carried out on over 130 peripheral blood samples, which came from about 45 ophthalmopathy, under 85 hyperthyroidism and about 17 progressor patients. General study outcomes and caveats: In validation, the model predicted progression to ophthalmopathy a median of about 6.8 months before onset, with about 67% sensitivity and about 72% specificity. Most expanded thyroid clonotypes (frequency above 0.001) were also detected in blood, a finding suggesting that blood repertoires may reflect thyroid immune responses. A 13 V-J signature model separated ophthalmopathy from stable hyperthyroidism, with 87.88% sensitivity and roughly 81% specificity in cross-validation and 80%/75% in testing. No statistical method was used to set the sample size in advance, and investigators knew the group allocation.

Graves' hyperthyroidism was defined as stable when no progression to ophthalmopathy occurred over 18 months of follow-up. The hyperthyroidism patients were between 18 and 65 years old and newly diagnosed, with a disease duration of less than 2 months. Patients with uncontrolled infections, other autoimmune diseases, pregnancy or lactation were excluded. Clinical symptoms, serum thyroxine and TRAb, thyroid ultrasound, and orbital computed tomography formed the basis for the diagnoses. Ficoll-Paque density gradient centrifugation was used to isolate PBMCs from around 10 ml of fresh peripheral blood. Total RNA was extracted with Trizol reagent, and quality was checked on an Agilent 2100 Bioanalyzer. Between the V and J ends, shortened by 2 bases and 2 bases respectively, the junction contains 9 bases. The CDR3, from cysteine to phenylalanine, totals 14 residues. The DNA shown is the 42-base CDR3, in frame from base 1. CDR1 and CDR2 were assigned from the germline V gene as ENHRY and SYGVKD.

The TCR beta CDR3 regions were amplified from RNA transcripts. The TCR CDR3 was subjected to a first round of RT-PCR using the HTBI primer set and the Qiagen OneStep RT-PCR kit. Libraries were constructed in a second round of multiplex PCR, after which size selection and purification were carried out. Sequencing of the libraries was done on an Illumina HiSeq2000 using paired-end 100 bp reads. In the source study's methods: SOAPnuke was used to process the raw data, throwing out any read that contained adapters or uncalled bases, had a mean Phred below 15, or lacked an exact constant-primer or identifier match. COPE v1.2.5 was used to merge high-quality paired reads, and clonotypes were defined as unique nucleotide sequences. Clonotypes were aligned to IMGT TRBV, TRBD and TRBJ reference segments using MiTCR v1.1. Only V-J combinations with frequency above 0.0001, covering 99% to 99.2% of repertoires, were analysed. The TCS score was defined as the ratio of F50 (clonal expansion) to E x V (chaos), calculated using BLOSUM62-based TCRdist between CDR3 peptides within each V-J. Welch's t-statistics and random forest reduced roughly 500 V-J features to 13, which were used in a naive Bayes classifier (R e1071). Thyroid-blood repertoire similarity was quantified with the Morisita-Horn index. Using fastp trimming at Q25 and MiXCR clonotype assembly, TCRdb reanalyzed the public sequencing data and kept in-frame beta chains. Here each entry gathers all rows of one CDR3 protein and keeps the most common genes and DNA. The authors' filters were not applied to this entry. Within this sample are about 680,000 distinct CDR3 sequences, with under 45% of them counted one time only. The ten largest clones take up around 30% of the sample.

Worth noting for this clonotype: Which antigen it targets is not known. No clone much larger than this one lies a single base away; base qualities are absent.

Sequencing was carried out using blood. The chain is encoded by TRBV10-3 joined to TRBJ1-1; a confident D gene designation cannot be given. The TCR sequence derives from a woman aged 40 to 55 with Graves' hyperthyroidism. The DNA sequence reads TGTGCCATCAGTGAGACAGCAAGTAACACTGAAGCTTTCTTT. The encoded protein is CAISETASNTEAFF.